The clone carrying this T cell receptor (beta chain) was seen a few times. Clones were read by immunoSEQ multiplex PCR, and TCRdb kept only the in-frame ones, dropping some. Among about 37,000 clones, 80% were seen once, and the ten largest hold 13% to 15%. The data stem from a study of blood T cell repertoires in COVID-19. V lost 2 bases and J 5 bases, leaving 15 bases between the germline ends. This CDR3 has 15 amino acids. Germline CDR1 and CDR2: LGHDT and YNNKEL (reference sequence). The genes are TRBV3-1 (or the pseudogene TRBV3-2) and TRBJ1-1, with D uncertain. This TCR was recovered from a woman in her 70s with acute or convalescent COVID-19. The material sequenced was peripheral blood. In DNA form, the CDR3 reads TGTGCCAGCAGCCAAAACGCCGGGGAGTGGACTGAAGCTTTCTTT. It specifies CASSQNAGEWTEAFF.